The rows below give T cell receptor beta chains drawn from one sample of a study of OX40 agonist ivuxolimab in advanced cancers. Here immunoSEQ multiplex PCR was the method, and the copy in TCRdb shows in-frame clones only, minus some. The repertoire has approximately 60,000 clones, around four fifths of them found once; the top ten carry about 2%. This specimen was CD4+ or CD8+ T cells sorted from blood, taken in a trial of the OX40 agonist ivuxolimab. The receptors derive from an adult with an advanced solid tumor such as melanoma, head and neck, liver or kidney cancer. Both conserved end residues are part of each CDR3. A D gene is named only where the DNA matches it firmly. Some rows mark clone size as missing; the rest say once, few, many or name a class of expanded clone.

>TRBJ2-5|TRBV7-6|-|TRBD2|15
CASSPGLAGWGTQYF
TGTGCCAGCAGCCCGGGACTAGCGGGGTGGGGGACCCAGTACTTC
>TRBJ2-3|TRBV27|-|-|12
CASSGGTDTQYF
TGTGCCAGCAGTGGAGGCACAGATACGCAGTATTTT
>TRBJ2-5|TRBV19|-|-|14
CASRGGNIQETQYF
TGTGCCAGTAGGGGCGGGAACATCCAAGAGACCCAGTACTTC
>TRBJ2-1|TRBV7-2|-|TRBD2|16
CASSPQTSGGPNEQFF
TGTGCCAGCAGCCCACAGACTAGCGGGGGGCCCAATGAGCAGTTCTTC
>TRBJ2-1|TRBV27|-|TRBD2|16
CASSLLAGGSYNEQFF
TGTGCCAGCAGTTTACTGGCGGGAGGCTCCTACAATGAGCAGTTCTTC
>TRBJ1-2|TRBV4-1|-|-|16
CASSQEPTGIGHGYTF
TGCGCCAGCAGCCAAGAGCCGACAGGTATTGGACATGGCTACACCTTC
>TRBJ2-7|TRBV10-3|-|-|12
CAISESTYEQYF
TGTGCCATCAGTGAGTCGACCTACGAGCAGTACTTC
>TRBJ2-5|TRBV19|-|-|12
CASSSQTETQYF
TGTGCCAGTAGTTCTCAGACGGAGACCCAGTACTTC
>TRBJ2-6|TRBV18|-|TRBD1|17
CASSPGTGRAGANVLTF
TGTGCCAGCTCACCAGGGACAGGGAGGGCTGGGGCCAACGTCCTGACTTTC
>TRBJ1-1|TRBV29-1|-|-|14
CSAKSRTGNTEAFF
TGCAGCGCGAAAAGTCGTACAGGGAACACTGAAGCTTTCTTT
>TRBJ2-3|TRBV7-6|once|TRBD2|18
CASSLGSGGRIHTDTQYF
TGTGCCAGCAGCTTAGGTAGCGGGGGGCGCATACACACAGATACGCAGTATTTT
>TRBJ1-6|TRBV27|few|TRBD1|16
CASSLYSPGQASPLHF
TGTGCCAGCAGTTTGTATAGTCCGGGACAGGCTTCACCCCTCCACTTT
>TRBJ1-1|TRBV19|once|TRBD1|14
CASSGTAMNTEAFF
TGTGCCAGTAGTGGGACAGCCATGAACACTGAAGCTTTCTTT
>TRBJ1-5|TRBV10-3|-|TRBD1|16
CAISGQGARGNQPQHF
TGTGCCATCAGTGGACAGGGGGCGCGGGGCAATCAGCCCCAGCATTTT
>TRBJ2-3|TRBV5-8|once|-|16
CASSTGTDPSTDTQYF
TGTGCCAGCAGCACCGGGACGGACCCTAGCACAGATACGCAGTATTTT
>TRBJ2-2|TRBV19|-|-|14
CASSSAGVAGELFF
TGTGCCAGTAGTTCCGCCGGGGTTGCCGGGGAGCTGTTTTTT
>TRBJ2-3|TRBV7-3|-|-|12
CASGNDADTQYF
TGTGCCAGCGGGAATGACGCAGATACGCAGTATTTT
>TRBJ1-2|TRBV9|once|-|15
CASSVEGRGGVGYTF
TGTGCCAGCAGCGTAGAGGGCAGGGGTGGAGTTGGCTACACCTTC
>TRBJ1-2|TRBV5-6|-|-|18
CASSSYWTAFYSNYGYTF
TGTGCCAGCAGCAGTTACTGGACAGCCTTCTATTCTAACTATGGCTACACCTTC
>TRBJ2-7|TRBV7-3|-|TRBD1|15
CASSPTGTGIYEQYF
TGTGCCAGCAGCCCGACCGGGACAGGGATCTACGAGCAGTACTTC
>TRBJ2-1|TRBV11-3|-|-|17
CASSFPFYGGAYNEQFF
TGTGCCAGCAGCTTCCCCTTTTACGGAGGGGCCTACAATGAGCAGTTCTTC
>TRBJ1-4|TRBV7-7|-|TRBD1|14
CASSRGQGNEKLFF
TGTGCCAGCAGCCGGGGACAGGGTAATGAAAAACTGTTTTTT
>TRBJ1-1|TRBV9|-|TRBD1|15
CASSGAGGKNTEAFF
TGTGCCAGCAGCGGCGCAGGGGGTAAGAACACTGAAGCTTTCTTT